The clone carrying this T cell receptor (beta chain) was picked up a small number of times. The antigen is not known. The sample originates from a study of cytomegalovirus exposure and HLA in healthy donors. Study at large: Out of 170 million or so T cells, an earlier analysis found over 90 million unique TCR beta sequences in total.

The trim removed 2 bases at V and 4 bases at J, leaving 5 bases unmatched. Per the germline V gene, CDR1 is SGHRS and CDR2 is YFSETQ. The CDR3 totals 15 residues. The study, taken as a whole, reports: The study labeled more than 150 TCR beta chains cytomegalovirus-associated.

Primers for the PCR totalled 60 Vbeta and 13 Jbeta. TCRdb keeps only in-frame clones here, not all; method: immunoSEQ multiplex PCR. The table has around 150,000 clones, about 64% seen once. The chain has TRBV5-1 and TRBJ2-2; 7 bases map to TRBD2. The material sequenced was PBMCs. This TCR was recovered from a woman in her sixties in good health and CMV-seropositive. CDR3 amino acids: CASSFTAGVTGELFF. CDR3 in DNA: TGCGCCAGCAGCTTCACGGCGGGAGTCACCGGGGAGCTGTTTTTT.